The 24 T cell receptor beta chains presented below share a single source sample, sequenced in a study of cytomegalovirus exposure and HLA in healthy donors. The protocol was immunoSEQ multiplex PCR, while the TCRdb copy is restricted to in-frame clones and leaves out a portion. The sample holds under 100,000 clones, 95% to 97% seen once. Input material: PBMCs. These receptors all stem from a man aged 18 to 30 in good health and CMV-seronegative.

The CDR3 loop is CASSADSIYSNQPQHF. The CDR3 DNA follows: TGTGCCAGCAGTGCAGACAGCATCTATAGCAATCAGCCCCAGCATTTT. The chain employs TRBV28 and TRBJ1-5; tentatively, D is TRBD1 (5 bases). The V gene's germline CDR1 is MDHEN and CDR2 SYDVKM. This CDR3 is built from 16 residues. V was clipped by 5 bases and J by 0 bases, with 14 bases between them.

The V and J genes are TRBV7-2 and TRBJ2-7, with 8 bases identical to TRBD1. Germline V gene lookup returns CDR1 SGHTA and CDR2 FQGNSA. V gave up 1 base and J gave up 6 bases; unmatched junction bases: 5. This CDR3 is 14 amino acids long. The CDR3 loop is CASSLGSGGAEQYV. Written as DNA, the CDR3 is TGTGCCAGCAGCTTAGGATCAGGGGGCGCCGAGCAGTACGTC.

The V gene is TRBV9, the J gene TRBJ2-1, with a tentative D call TRBD2 (6 bases). The V gene's germline CDR1 is SGDLS and CDR2 YYNGEE. The CDR3 has 13 amino acids. The V end lost 3 bases, the J end lost 9 bases, and 13 bases lay between the germline ends. CDR3 amino acids: CASSDRVSGEQFF. CDR3 DNA: TGTGCCAGCAGCGATAGGGTTAGCGGTGAGCAGTTCTTC.

CDR3 coding DNA: TGTGCCAGCAGCCCTCAGACAGGTAAAAAGCACGAGCAGTACTTC. It translates to CASSPQTGKKHEQYF. The chain couples TRBV4-2 to TRBJ2-7, with a tentative D call TRBD1 (6 bases). The V and J ends lost 4 bases and 5 bases respectively, with 18 bases between them. The CDR3 length is 15 residues. Germline V gene lookup returns CDR1 LGHNA and CDR2 YNFKEQ.

This clone has only a few counts. This chain uses TRBV23-1 with TRBJ2-3; 9 bases map to TRBD2. TRBV23-1 is noted as an ORF with a role that remains uncertain. The V gene end was trimmed by 6 bases and the J gene end by 0 bases; junction bases not matched to a gene: 4. CDR3 length: 15 residues. In DNA, the CDR3 is TGCGCCAGCAGCGGACTAGCGACTAGCACAGATACGCAGTATTTT. Its protein product is CASSGLATSTDTQYF.

This clone was found once. The genes are TRBV11-2 and TRBJ2-1, with D uncertain. The CDR3 totals 12 residues. The ends were cut back, 1 base at V and 12 bases at J, with 10 bases in the middle. From germline, CDR1 is SGHAT and CDR2 FQNNGV. DNA of the CDR3: TGTGCCAGCAGCTTAGTTCCAGTGGTGCAGTTCTTC. Translating it yields CASSLVPVVQFF.

This chain connects TRBV13 to TRBJ1-2; D is ambiguous. Looked up from germline, CDR1 is PRHDT and CDR2 is FYEKMQ (reference sequence). The CDR3 is 15 residues long. The germline V and J ends were trimmed by 2 bases and 5 bases, with 15 bases remaining between them. DNA for the CDR3: TGTGCCAGCAGCTTATTCGGGGAGGGAACATATGGCTACACCTTC. Translated: CASSLFGEGTYGYTF.

The chain recombines TRBV19 with TRBJ2-5; tentative D call: TRBD1 (6 bases). The V gene lost 6 bases and the J gene lost 3 bases, with 17 bases spanning the gap. Germline CDR1 LNHDA, CDR2 SQIVND (reference sequence). The CDR3 is 15 amino acids. CDR3 DNA: TGTGCCAGTAGAACCGGGACAAGAGGTAAAGAGACCCAGTACTTC. As protein: CASRTGTRGKETQYF.

This clone occurred once. This chain uses TRBV15 with TRBJ1-3; tentative D call: TRBD1 (6 bases). Trimming shortened V by 8 bases and J by 0 bases, and 11 bases separated the two germline ends. Germline V gives CDR1 LNHNV, CDR2 YYDKDF (reference sequence). The CDR3 extends over 14 amino acids. DNA for the CDR3: TGTGCCACCCAAAGGGGGGGCTCTGGAAACACCATATATTTT. Amino acid sequence: CATQRGGSGNTIYF.

The V and J genes are TRBV6-5 and TRBJ2-3; TRBD2 is a possible D gene (6 bases). The length of the CDR3 is 13 residues. Trimming pared 5 bases from V and 8 bases from J, leaving 14 bases between. Germline V CDR1 and CDR2: MNHEY, SVGAGI. CDR3 in amino acids: CASSNRDFSTQYF. The CDR3 DNA sequence: TGTGCCAGCAGTAACCGGGACTTCAGTACGCAGTATTTT.

This sequence joins TRBV7-9 and TRBJ2-2, with D perhaps matching TRBD1 (5 bases). CDR1 and CDR2 (germline): SEHNR, FQNEAQ (reference sequence). Trimming cost V 4 bases and J 0 bases, with 21 bases left between them. CDR3 length equals 19 residues. The CDR3 reads CASSSYWIKDNANTGELFF. The CDR3, as DNA: TGTGCCAGCAGCTCCTACTGGATTAAGGACAACGCGAACACCGGGGAGCTGTTTTTT.

CDR3: CASSLPLVGQGFDTQYF. CDR3 coding DNA: TGTGCCAGCAGCCTCCCACTTGTGGGACAGGGTTTCGATACGCAGTATTTT. J is TRBJ2-3 and V is TRBV4-2, with 9 nucleotides matching TRBD1. The CDR3 totals 17 residues. The ends lost 4 bases at V and 6 bases at J; junction bases unmatched: 14. The germline gives CDR1 LGHNA, CDR2 YNFKEQ.

The genes are TRBV5-6 and TRBJ1-3; 10 bases fit TRBD1. V dropped 4 bases and J dropped 8; count of bases not matched to a gene: 3. The CDR3 runs 13 residues. From germline, CDR1 is SGHDT and CDR2 YYEEEE. CDR3 loop: CASSIDRGHTIYF. The CDR3 DNA sequence: TGTGCCAGCAGCATTGACAGGGGGCACACCATATATTTT.

The chain links TRBV7-9 to TRBJ1-4, with TRBD1 as a possible D gene (5 bases). V was clipped by 1 base and J by 7 bases, with 10 bases between them. The CDR3 extends over 14 amino acids. Per the germline V gene, CDR1 is SEHNR and CDR2 is FQNEAQ (reference sequence). The CDR3 region is CASSLGGRVEKLFF. The CDR3 bases are TGTGCCAGCAGCTTAGGTGGCAGGGTTGAAAAACTGTTTTTT.

CDR3: CASSLVGSGSGETQYF. DNA for the CDR3: TGTGCCAGCAGCTTGGTTGGTAGCGGGAGTGGGGAGACCCAGTACTTC. The rearrangement joins TRBV5-8 to TRBJ2-5, with 9 bases aligning to TRBD2. The V and J ends lost 0 bases and 5 bases, in that order; junction bases with no gene match: 8. Germline values: CDR1 SGHTS, CDR2 YDEGEE. This CDR3 region has 16 residues.

This chain links TRBV15 with TRBJ2-1; 7 bases align to TRBD2. The CDR3 length is 16 residues. Germline V gives CDR1 LNHNV, CDR2 YYDKDF (reference sequence). Losses at the gene ends were 0 bases for V and 5 bases for J; bases not matched to a gene: 7. For the CDR3, the DNA is TGTGCCACCAGCAGAGAGAGGACTAGAGAGCACAATGAGCAGTTCTTC. It translates to CATSRERTREHNEQFF.

This clone showed up just once. This chain links TRBV6-6 with TRBJ1-1; D uncertain. Germline CDR1 reads MNHNY; CDR2 reads SVGAGI (reference sequence). V was clipped by 6 bases and J by 1 base, with 18 bases between them. This CDR3 contains 16 residues. The CDR3 reads CASSPTGSSTNTEAFF. In DNA, the CDR3 is TGTGCCAGCAGCCCGACCGGGAGCTCCACGAACACTGAAGCTTTCTTT.

The chain recombines TRBV9 with TRBJ1-5; D gene ambiguous. In germline, CDR1 is SGDLS, CDR2 YYNGEE. The CDR3 has 14 residues. Trimming cost V 0 bases and J 3 bases, with 7 bases left between them. The DNA of the CDR3 is TGTGCCAGCAGCGTAGGCCAGGACAATCAGCCCCAGCATTTT. It specifies CASSVGQDNQPQHF. The variable domain in full, completed from reference TRBV9 and TRBJ1-5, reads DSGVTQTPKHLITATGQRVTLRCSPRSGDLSVYWYQQSLDQGLQFLIQYYNGEERAKGNILERFSAQQFPDLHSELNLSSLELGDSALYFCASSVGQDNQPQHFGDGTRLSIL.

The chain is built from TRBV7-3 and TRBJ2-2; D possibly corresponds to TRBD1 (6 bases). The CDR3 has 14 amino acids. Germline V CDR1 and CDR2: SGHTA, FQGTGA. Trimming cost V 2 bases and J 5 bases, with 9 bases left between them. The CDR3 protein is CASSLDRLTGELFF. CDR3 sequence (DNA): TGTGCCAGCAGCTTAGACAGGTTAACCGGGGAGCTGTTTTTT. The full variable domain, in which reference TRBV7-3 and TRBJ2-2 provide the parts outside the CDR3, is GAGVSQTPSNKVTEKGKYVELRCDPISGHTALYWYRQSLGQGPEFLIYFQGTGAADDSGLPNDRFFAVRPEGSVSTLKIQRTERGDSAVYLCASSLDRLTGELFFGEGSRLTVL.

The V and J genes are TRBV7-9 and TRBJ2-7; D is perhaps TRBD2 (6 bases). V dropped 4 bases and J dropped 2 bases, with 15 bases sitting between them. The CDR3 loop spans 15 amino acids. Germline CDR1 SEHNR, CDR2 FQNEAQ (reference sequence). DNA of the CDR3: TGTGCCAGCAGCTCCGGGAGCCCCAACCCCTACGAGCAGTACTTC. Amino acids: CASSSGSPNPYEQYF.

The chain links TRBV7-2 to TRBJ2-2; D gene ambiguous. Trimming removed 2 bases from V and 7 bases from J, with 14 bases in between. The CDR3 totals 15 residues. Looked up from germline, CDR1 is SGHTA and CDR2 is FQGNSA. The DNA of the CDR3 is TGTGCCAGCAGCTTACAGAGAGGCCGGCGCGGGGAGCTGTTTTTT. The encoded protein is CASSLQRGRRGELFF. Variable domain in full (rest from reference TRBV7-2 and TRBJ2-2): GAGVSQSPSNKVTEKGKDVELRCDPISGHTALYWYRQSLGQGLEFLIYFQGNSAPDKSGLPSDRFSAERTGGSVSTLTIQRTQQEDSAVYLCASSLQRGRRGELFFGEGSRLTVL.

This chain connects TRBV6-6 to TRBJ1-2; D gene unclear. CDR1 MNHNY and CDR2 SVGAGI come from the germline V gene (reference sequence). The V gene lost 8 bases and the J gene lost 8 bases, with 18 bases spanning the gap. The CDR3 runs to 13 residues. CDR3 coding DNA: TGTGCCAGCCAACCGACTGCTATAGAGGGCTACACCTTC. Translating it yields CASQPTAIEGYTF.

The rearrangement joins TRBV27 to TRBJ2-3; 7 bases agree with TRBD1. V dropped 5 bases and J dropped 3; count of bases not matched to a gene: 11. The CDR3 has 16 residues. The germline V gene has CDR1 MNHEY and CDR2 SMNVEV (reference sequence). The CDR3 protein is CASSPGPGQTTDTQYF. The CDR3 nucleotides read TGTGCCAGCAGTCCCGGACCGGGACAGACGACAGATACGCAGTATTTT.

The rearrangement links TRBV4-1 to TRBJ2-3, with 13 bases identical to TRBD2. J was trimmed by 4 bases and V by 1 base; bases with no gene match: 5. CDR1 is MGHRA and CDR2 is YSYEKL in the germline V gene. The CDR3 runs to 17 residues. CDR3 sequence: CASSQGTSGRWADTQYF. CDR3 bases: TGCGCCAGCAGCCAAGGGACTAGCGGGAGATGGGCAGATACGCAGTATTTT.